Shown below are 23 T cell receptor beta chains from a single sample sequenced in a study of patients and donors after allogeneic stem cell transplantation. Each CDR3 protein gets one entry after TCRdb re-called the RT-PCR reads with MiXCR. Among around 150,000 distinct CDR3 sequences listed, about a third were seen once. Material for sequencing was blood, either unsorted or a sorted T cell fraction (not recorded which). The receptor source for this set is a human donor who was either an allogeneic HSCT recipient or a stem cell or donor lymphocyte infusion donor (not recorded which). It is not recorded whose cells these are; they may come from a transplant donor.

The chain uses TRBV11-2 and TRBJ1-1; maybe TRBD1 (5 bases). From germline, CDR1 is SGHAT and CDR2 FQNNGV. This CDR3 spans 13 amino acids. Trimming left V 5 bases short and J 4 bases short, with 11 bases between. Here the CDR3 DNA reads TGTGCCAGCAGCAAAAATGGGGGCACTGAAGCTTTCTTT. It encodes CASSKNGGTEAFF.

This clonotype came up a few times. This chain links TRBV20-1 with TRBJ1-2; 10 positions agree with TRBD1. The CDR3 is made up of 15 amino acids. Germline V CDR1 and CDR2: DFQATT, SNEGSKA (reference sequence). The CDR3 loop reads CLCRDRGFRNYGYTF. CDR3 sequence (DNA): TGCCTCTGCCGGGACAGGGGCTTCCGAAACTATGGCTACACCTTC.

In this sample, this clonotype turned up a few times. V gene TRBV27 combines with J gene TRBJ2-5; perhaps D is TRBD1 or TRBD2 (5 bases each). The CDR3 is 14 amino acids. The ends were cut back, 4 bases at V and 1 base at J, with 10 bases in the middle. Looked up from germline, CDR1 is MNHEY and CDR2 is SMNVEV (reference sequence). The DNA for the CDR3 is TGTGCCAGCAGTTGGGTGGGGACCCAAGAGACCCAGTACTTC. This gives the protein CASSWVGTQETQYF.

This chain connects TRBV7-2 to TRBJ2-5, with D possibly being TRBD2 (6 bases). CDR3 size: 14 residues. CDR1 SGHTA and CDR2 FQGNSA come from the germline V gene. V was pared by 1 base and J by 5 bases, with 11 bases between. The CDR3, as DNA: TGTGCCAGCAGCTTAGGGCTAGCGTCGGAGACCCAGTACTTC. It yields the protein CASSLGLASETQYF.

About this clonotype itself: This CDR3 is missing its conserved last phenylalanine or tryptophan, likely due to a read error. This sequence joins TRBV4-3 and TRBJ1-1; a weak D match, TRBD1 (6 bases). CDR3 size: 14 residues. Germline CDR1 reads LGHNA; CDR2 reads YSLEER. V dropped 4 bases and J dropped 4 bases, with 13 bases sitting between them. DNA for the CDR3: TGCGCCAGCAGCCGGGGAAGAGGGGGCACTGAAGCTTTCTCT. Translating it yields CASSRGRGGTEAFS.

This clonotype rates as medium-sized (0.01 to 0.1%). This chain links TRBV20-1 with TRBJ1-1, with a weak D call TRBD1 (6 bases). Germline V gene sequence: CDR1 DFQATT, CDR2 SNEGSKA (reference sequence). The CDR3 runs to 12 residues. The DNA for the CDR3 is TGCAGGGGTAAACAGGGGAACACTGAAGCTTTCTTT. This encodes CRGKQGNTEAFF.

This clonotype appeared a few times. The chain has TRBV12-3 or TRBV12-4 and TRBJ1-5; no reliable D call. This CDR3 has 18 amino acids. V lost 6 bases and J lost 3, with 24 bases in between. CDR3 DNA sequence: TGTGCCAGCAGAACCTACAGTTTACAAGCCCCCAACAATCAGCCCCAGCATTTT. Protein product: CASRTYSLQAPNNQPQHF.

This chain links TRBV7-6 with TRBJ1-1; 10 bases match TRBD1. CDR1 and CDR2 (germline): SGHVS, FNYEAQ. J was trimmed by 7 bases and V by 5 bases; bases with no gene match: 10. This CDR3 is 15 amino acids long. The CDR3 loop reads CASSPAGQGIDEAFF. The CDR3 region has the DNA TGTGCCAGCAGCCCAGCGGGACAGGGGATCGATGAAGCTTTCTTT. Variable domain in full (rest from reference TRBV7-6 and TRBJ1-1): GAGVSQSPRYKVTKRGQDVALRCDPISGHVSLYWYRQALGQGPEFLTYFNYEAQQDKSGLPNDRFSAERPEGSISTLTIQRTEQRDSAMYRCASSPAGQGIDEAFFGQGTRLTVV.

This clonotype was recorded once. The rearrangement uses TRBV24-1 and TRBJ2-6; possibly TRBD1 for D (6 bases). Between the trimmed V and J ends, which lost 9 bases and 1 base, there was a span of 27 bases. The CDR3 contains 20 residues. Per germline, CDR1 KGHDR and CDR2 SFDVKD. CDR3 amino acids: CATFTSREDRNFSGANVLTF. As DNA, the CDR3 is TGTGCCACCTTCACATCACGAGAGGACAGAAATTTTTCTGGGGCCAACGTCCTGACTTTC.

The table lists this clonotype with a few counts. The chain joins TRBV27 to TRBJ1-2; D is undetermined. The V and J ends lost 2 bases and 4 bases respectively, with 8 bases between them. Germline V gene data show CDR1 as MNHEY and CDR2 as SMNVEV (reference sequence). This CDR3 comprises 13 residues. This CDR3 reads CASSLRPSYGYTF. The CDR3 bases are TGTGCCAGCAGTTTACGCCCTAGCTATGGCTACACCTTC.

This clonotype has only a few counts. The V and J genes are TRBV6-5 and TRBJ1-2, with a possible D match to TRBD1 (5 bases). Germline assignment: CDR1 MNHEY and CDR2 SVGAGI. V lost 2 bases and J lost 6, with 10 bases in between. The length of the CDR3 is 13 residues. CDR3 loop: CASSYGGVNGYTF. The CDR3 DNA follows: TGTGCCAGCAGTTACGGGGGGGTTAATGGCTACACCTTC.

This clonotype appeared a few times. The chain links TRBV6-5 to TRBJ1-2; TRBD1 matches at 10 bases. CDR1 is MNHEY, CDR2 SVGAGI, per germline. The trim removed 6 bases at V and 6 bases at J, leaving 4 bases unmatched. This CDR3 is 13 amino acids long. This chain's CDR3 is CASRRTGGNGYTF. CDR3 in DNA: TGTGCCAGCAGACGGACAGGGGGGAATGGCTACACCTTC.

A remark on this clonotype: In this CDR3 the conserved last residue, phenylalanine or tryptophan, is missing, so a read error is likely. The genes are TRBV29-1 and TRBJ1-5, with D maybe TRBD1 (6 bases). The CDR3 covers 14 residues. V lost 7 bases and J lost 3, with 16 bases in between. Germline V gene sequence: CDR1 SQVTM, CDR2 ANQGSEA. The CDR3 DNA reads TGCAGCGAACAGGGATGGGCCCCCAATCAGCCCCAGCATTTG. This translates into CSEQGWAPNQPQHL.

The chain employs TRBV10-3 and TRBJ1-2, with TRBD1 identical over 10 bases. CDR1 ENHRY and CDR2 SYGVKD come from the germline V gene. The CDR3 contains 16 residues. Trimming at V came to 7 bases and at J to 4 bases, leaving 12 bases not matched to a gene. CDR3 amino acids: CAITLGTGALTYGYTF. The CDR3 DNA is TGTGCCATCACCCTAGGGACAGGGGCGCTCACCTATGGCTACACCTTC.

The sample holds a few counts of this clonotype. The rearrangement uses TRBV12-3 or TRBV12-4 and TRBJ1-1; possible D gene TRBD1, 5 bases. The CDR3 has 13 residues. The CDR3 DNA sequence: TGTGCTACCCGGGGCAGGGTGAACACTGAAGCTTTCTTT. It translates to CATRGRVNTEAFF.

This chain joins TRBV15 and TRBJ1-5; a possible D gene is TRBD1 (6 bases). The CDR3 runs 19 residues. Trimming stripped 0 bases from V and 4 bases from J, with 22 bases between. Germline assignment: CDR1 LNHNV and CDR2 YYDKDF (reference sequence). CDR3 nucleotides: TGTGCCACCAGCAGAGATGGGGGGCTTGTTACATACGGGAATCAGCCCCAGCATTTT. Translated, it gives CATSRDGGLVTYGNQPQHF. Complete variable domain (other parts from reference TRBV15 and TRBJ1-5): DAMVIQNPRYQVTQFGKPVTLSCSQTLNHNVMYWYQQKSSQAPKLLFHYYDKDFNNEADTPDNFQSRRPNTSFCFLDIRSPGLGDTAMYLCATSRDGGLVTYGNQPQHFGDGTRLSIL.

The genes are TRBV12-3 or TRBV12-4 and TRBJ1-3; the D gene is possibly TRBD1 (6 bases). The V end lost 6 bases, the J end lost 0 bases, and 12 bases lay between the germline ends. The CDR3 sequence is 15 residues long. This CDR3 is CASSPDRSSGNTIYF. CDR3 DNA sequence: TGTGCCAGCAGCCCTGACAGGAGCTCTGGAAACACCATATATTTT.

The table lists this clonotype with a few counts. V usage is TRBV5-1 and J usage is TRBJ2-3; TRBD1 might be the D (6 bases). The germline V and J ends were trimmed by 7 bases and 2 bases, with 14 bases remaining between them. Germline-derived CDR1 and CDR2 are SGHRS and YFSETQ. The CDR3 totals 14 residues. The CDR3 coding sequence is TGCGCCAGCTCCCGACAGGAGACCACAGATACGCAGTATTTT. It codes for CASSRQETTDTQYF. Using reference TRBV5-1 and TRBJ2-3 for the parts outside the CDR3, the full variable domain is KAGVTQTPRYLIKTRGQQVTLSCSPISGHRSVSWYQQTPGQGLQFLFEYFSETQRNKGNFPGRFSGRQFSNSRSEMNVSTLELGDSALYLCASSRQETTDTQYFGPGTRLTVL.

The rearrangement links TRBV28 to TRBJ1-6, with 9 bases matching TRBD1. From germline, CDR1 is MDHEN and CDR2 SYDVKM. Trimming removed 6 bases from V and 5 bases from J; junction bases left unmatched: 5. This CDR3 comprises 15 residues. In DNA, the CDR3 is TGTGCCAGCAGAGTCGGACAGGGGCATAATTCACCCCTCCACTTT. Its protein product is CASRVGQGHNSPLHF.

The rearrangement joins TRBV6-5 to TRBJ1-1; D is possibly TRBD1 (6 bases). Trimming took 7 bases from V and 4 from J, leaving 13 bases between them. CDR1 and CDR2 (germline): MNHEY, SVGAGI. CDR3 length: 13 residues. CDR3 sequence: CASTQGGGTEAFF. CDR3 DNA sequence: TGTGCCAGCACCCAAGGGGGGGGCACTGAAGCTTTCTTT.

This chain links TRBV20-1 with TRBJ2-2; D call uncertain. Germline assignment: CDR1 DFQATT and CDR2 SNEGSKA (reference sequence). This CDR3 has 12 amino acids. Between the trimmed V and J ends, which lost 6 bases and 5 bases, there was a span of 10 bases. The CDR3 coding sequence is TGCAGTGCACCGACTCAAACCGGGGAGCTGTTTTTT. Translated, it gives CSAPTQTGELFF.

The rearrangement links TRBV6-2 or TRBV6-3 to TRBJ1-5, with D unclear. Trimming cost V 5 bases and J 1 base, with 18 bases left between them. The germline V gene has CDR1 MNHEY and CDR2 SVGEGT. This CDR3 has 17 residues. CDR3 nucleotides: TGTGCCAGCAGTGCCCGACACGGGGAGGAGAGCAATCAGCCCCAGCATTTT. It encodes CASSARHGEESNQPQHF.

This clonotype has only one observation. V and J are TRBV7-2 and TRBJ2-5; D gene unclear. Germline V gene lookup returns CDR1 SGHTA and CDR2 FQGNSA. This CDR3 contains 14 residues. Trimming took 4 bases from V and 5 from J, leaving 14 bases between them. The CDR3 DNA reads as TGTGCCAGCAGCTACCTCAACGAATGGGAGACCCAGTACTTC. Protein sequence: CASSYLNEWETQYF. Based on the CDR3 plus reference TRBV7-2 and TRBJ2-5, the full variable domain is GAGVSQSPSNKVTEKGKDVELRCDPISGHTALYWYRQSLGQGLEFLIYFQGNSAPDKSGLPSDRFSAERTGGSVSTLTIQRTQQEDSAVYLCASSYLNEWETQYFGPGTRLLVL.